Sequencing of this T cell receptor (beta chain) was carried out in a study of identical twins. Study-level findings and limits: The authors noted that invariant MAIT and iNKT cells could partly confound zero-insertion analyses. Excess low generation probability was seen in twin-shared out-of-frame alpha sequences. Twin sharing of out-of-frame TCR alpha was underestimated by models in monozygotic pairs.

V was clipped by 2 bases and J by 7 bases, with 3 bases between them. Germline-derived CDR1 and CDR2 are LGHDT and YNNKEL (reference sequence). CDR3 size: 11 residues. A template switching step contributed a universal primer site, while unique molecular identifiers were present in the cDNA. TCRdb redid the calling of the 5' RACE reads with MiXCR, one entry per CDR3 protein. In the table there are a few hundred thousand distinct CDR3 sequences, 12% of which are singletons. As regards this clonotype: Its antigen remains unknown.

This sample was also put to use in a study of yellow fever vaccine responses in identical twins.

The chain has TRBV3-1 and TRBJ2-1; D call uncertain. The sequencing sample was made of memory (CD45RO+) T cells sorted from blood. This receptor was identified in a woman under 30 in good health. The CDR3 loop reads CASSQTNEQFF. CDR3 bases: TGTGCCAGCAGCCAAACGAATGAGCAGTTCTTC.